This T cell receptor (beta chain) came from a study of regulatory T cells in long-lasting Graves disease. Trimming took off 5 bases at V and 9 bases at J, with 23 bases between the two ends. This CDR3 is built from 15 residues. CDR1 and CDR2 from the germline V gene are SGHTA and FQGNSA. The time point denotes: newly diagnosed GD, antithyroid drugs for less than 3 months. There was RNA extracted from PBMCs, and the TCR library was made from it. Building the TCR beta libraries relied on iRepertoire HTBI primers, and CDR3 regions underwent Arm-PCR. TCRdb re-called the multiplex PCR reads through MiXCR, storing one row per CDR3 protein. The sample records over 350,000 distinct CDR3 sequences, approximately 15% being singletons. This clonotype was counted at least ten times. This sample also belongs to another study, concerning T cells in Graves' hyperthyroidism and ophthalmopathy. According to that study: The diagnoses drew upon clinical symptoms, serum thyroxine and TRAb, thyroid ultrasound and orbital computed tomography. First-round RT-PCR targeting the TCR CDR3 was performed with the HTBI primer set.

Source: peripheral blood mononuclear cells (PBMCs), taken at new diagnosis, from a patient treated with antithyroid drugs. The receptor comes from a woman between 45 and 65 years old with Graves disease. The chain has TRBV7-2 and TRBJ2-7; possibly TRBD1 for D (7 bases). The CDR3 bases are TGTGCCAGCAGCGAGTGGGGGGACAGTGAGGGGGCGCAGTACTTC. Protein: CASSEWGDSEGAQYF.